One sample yielded the 21 T cell receptor beta chains listed below, sequenced in a study of cytomegalovirus exposure and HLA in healthy donors. The protocol was immunoSEQ multiplex PCR, while the TCRdb copy is restricted to in-frame clones and leaves out a portion. The sample contains about 64,000 clones, 90% to 95% of which appear only once. Sequences were obtained from PBMCs. Every receptor here comes from a woman under 30 in good health and CMV-seropositive.

This clone occurred once. The V and J genes are TRBV19 and TRBJ2-3; possibly TRBD2 for D (6 bases). There are 14 residues in the CDR3. Looked up from germline, CDR1 is LNHDA and CDR2 is SQIVND (reference sequence). Trimming pared 8 bases from V and 2 bases from J, leaving 14 bases between. Written as DNA, the CDR3 is TGTGCCAGTGCCCCCGGGAGAAACACAGATACGCAGTATTTT. This sequence encodes CASAPGRNTDTQYF.

The rearrangement links TRBV27 to TRBJ2-2; D possibly corresponds to TRBD2 (5 bases). The germline V gene encodes CDR1 MNHEY and CDR2 SMNVEV (reference sequence). CDR3 length: 12 residues. The CDR3 nucleotides are TGTGCGAGCGGCATCGGGACCGGGGAGCTGTTTTTT. Protein product: CASGIGTGELFF.

DNA of the CDR3: TGTGCCAGCAGTGTCATAGAGAGCTCGACTGGAAACACCATATATTTT. This encodes CASSVIESSTGNTIYF. The chain joins TRBV6-1 to TRBJ1-3; unclear D gene. Germline V gene sequence: CDR1 MNHNS, CDR2 SASEGT. Trimming cost V 4 bases and J 2 bases, with 15 bases left between them. The CDR3 sequence is 16 residues long.

The V call is TRBV19, the J call TRBJ2-7; D is undetermined. Germline CDR1 is LNHDA and CDR2 is SQIVND (reference sequence). This CDR3 region has 12 residues. V was shortened by 3 bases and J by 5 bases, with 8 bases between the two germline ends. The CDR3 region has the DNA TGTGCCAGTAGTATTGTCCCGGACGAGCAGTACTTC. This encodes CASSIVPDEQYF.

The table lists this clone with a few counts. The chain couples TRBV29-1 to TRBJ2-3; possible D gene TRBD1, 8 bases. Germline CDR1 SQVTM, CDR2 ANQGSEA. V was pared by 7 bases and J by 3 bases, with 14 bases between. There are 13 residues in the CDR3. CDR3 DNA: TGCAGCGGGAACAGGGGGGGGACAGATACGCAGTATTTT. Its translation: CSGNRGGTDTQYF.

This clone appeared a single time. This rearrangement joins TRBV28 to TRBJ2-7, with D unclear. The CDR3 has 12 residues. CDR1 and CDR2 from the germline V gene are MDHEN and SYDVKM. The V end lost 7 bases, the J end lost 2 bases, and 9 bases lay between the germline ends. The CDR3 DNA reads as TGTGCCAGCAAGCGAGTTCCCTACGAGCAGTACTTC. Translating it yields CASKRVPYEQYF.

This chain connects TRBV30 to TRBJ1-5; no definite D call. This CDR3 region has 13 residues. Germline CDR1 is GTSNPN and CDR2 is SVGIG (reference sequence). The germline V and J ends were trimmed by 4 bases and 3 bases, with 10 bases remaining between them. Written as DNA, the CDR3 is TGTGCCTGGAATCGGGGAACCAATCAGCCCCAGCATTTT. This encodes CAWNRGTNQPQHF.

The chain combines TRBV5-4 with TRBJ1-2; D is undetermined. Germline CDR1 SGHNT, CDR2 YYREEE (reference sequence). V was pared by 4 bases and J by 1 base, with 11 bases between. This CDR3 contains 14 residues. The CDR3 region has the DNA TGTGCCAGCAGCCCTGGAGCGGATAACTATGGCTACACCTTC. Residues: CASSPGADNYGYTF.

The chain has TRBV5-6 and TRBJ1-1; no clear D gene. The CDR3 consists of 14 residues. V was clipped by 4 bases and J by 3 bases, with 13 bases between them. CDR1 and CDR2 (germline): SGHDT, YYEEEE. The CDR3 sequence: CASSLPSGDTEAFF. Written as DNA, the CDR3 is TGTGCCAGCAGCCTACCCTCGGGAGACACTGAAGCTTTCTTT.

The chain has TRBV5-6 and TRBJ2-1; TRBD2 is a possible D gene (6 bases). Germline CDR1 and CDR2: SGHDT and YYEEEE. V shed 4 bases and J shed 8 bases, with 19 bases lying between them. This CDR3 has 15 amino acids. The CDR3 spells CASSPPGGITHEQFF. The CDR3 DNA reads as TGTGCCAGCAGCCCGCCGGGCGGGATTACCCATGAGCAGTTCTTC.

The chain combines TRBV5-1 with TRBJ2-7; weak D call: TRBD1 (5 bases). CDR1 is SGHRS and CDR2 is YFSETQ in the germline V gene. Trimming pared 2 bases from V and 5 bases from J, leaving 14 bases between. There are 14 residues in the CDR3. CDR3 coding DNA: TGCGCCAGCAGCTTAGACTTACTCAGGGACGAGCAGTACTTC. It encodes CASSLDLLRDEQYF.

V usage is TRBV19 and J usage is TRBJ2-6; possible D gene TRBD1, 5 bases. Germline V gene sequence: CDR1 LNHDA, CDR2 SQIVND (reference sequence). Trimming stripped 5 bases from V and 0 bases from J, with 14 bases between. The CDR3 loop spans 17 amino acids. The CDR3 region is CASSFQGPSSGANVLTF. DNA for the CDR3: TGTGCCAGTAGTTTTCAGGGCCCATCCTCTGGGGCCAACGTCCTGACTTTC.

V usage is TRBV2 and J usage is TRBJ2-4; D possibly corresponds to TRBD1 (5 bases). V was clipped by 2 bases and J by 2 bases, with 16 bases between them. The germline V gene encodes CDR1 SNHLY and CDR2 FYNNEI. This CDR3 contains 17 residues. The CDR3 spells CASSEQGGRVSKNIQYF. DNA of the CDR3: TGTGCCAGCAGTGAACAGGGTGGCAGGGTTTCCAAAAACATTCAGTACTTC.

This clone was counted only a few times. This chain links TRBV5-1 with TRBJ1-2, with 7 bases fitting TRBD1. V dropped 9 bases and J dropped 8; count of bases not matched to a gene: 7. The germline V gene encodes CDR1 SGHRS and CDR2 YFSETQ. CDR3 length equals 11 residues. The CDR3 DNA is TGCGCCACCAACACAGGGGACGGCTACACCTTC. The encoded protein is CATNTGDGYTF.

V gene TRBV5-6 combines with J gene TRBJ1-4; D is uncertain. V was trimmed by 4 bases and J by 0 bases, leaving 7 bases between them. CDR3 size: 14 residues. Looked up from germline, CDR1 is SGHDT and CDR2 is YYEEEE. The CDR3 DNA reads as TGTGCCAGCAGCCACATTGCAACTAATGAAAAACTGTTTTTT. Translated, it gives CASSHIATNEKLFF.

The CDR3 loop is CASSTREGLAAPHTGELFF. CDR3 DNA: TGTGCCAGTAGTACAAGGGAGGGACTAGCGGCCCCCCACACCGGGGAGCTGTTTTTT. This chain joins TRBV19 and TRBJ2-2; 11 nucleotides match TRBD2. V gave up 4 bases and J gave up 3 bases; unmatched junction bases: 13. The CDR3 runs 19 residues. The V gene's germline CDR1 is LNHDA and CDR2 SQIVND (reference sequence).

The chain couples TRBV19 to TRBJ2-3, with D perhaps TRBD2 (6 bases). This CDR3 is built from 12 residues. Looked up from germline, CDR1 is LNHDA and CDR2 is SQIVND (reference sequence). V shed 5 bases and J shed 6 bases, with 9 bases lying between them. The chain's CDR3 is CASSLGGDTQYF. In DNA form, the CDR3 reads TGTGCCAGTAGTCTGGGGGGTGATACGCAGTATTTT. Based on the CDR3 plus reference TRBV19 and TRBJ2-3, the full variable domain is DGGITQSPKYLFRKEGQNVTLSCEQNLNHDAMYWYRQDPGQGLRLIYYSQIVNDFQKGDIAEGYSVSREKKESFPLTVTSAQKNPTAFYLCASSLGGDTQYFGPGTRLTVL.

J is TRBJ1-5 and V is TRBV6-6; tentative D call: TRBD1 (6 bases). This CDR3 is 16 amino acids long. V dropped 0 bases and J dropped 9 bases, with 18 bases sitting between them. Looked up from germline, CDR1 is MNHNY and CDR2 is SVGAGI (reference sequence). The CDR3 here is CASSYSRGGPNAPQHF. DNA for the CDR3: TGTGCCAGCAGTTACTCTCGGGGGGGCCCCAATGCGCCCCAGCATTTT.

This chain connects TRBV11-2 to TRBJ2-7, with 8 bases lining up with TRBD1. Germline lookup yields CDR1 SGHAT and CDR2 FQNNGV. The CDR3 sequence is 16 residues long. The V gene end was trimmed by 3 bases and the J gene end by 4 bases; junction bases not matched to a gene: 11. The CDR3 sequence: CASSFPSGGALYEQYF. The CDR3 region has the DNA TGTGCCAGCAGCTTTCCCTCAGGGGGCGCGCTATACGAGCAGTACTTC.

The V gene is TRBV30, the J gene TRBJ2-7; 9 positions match TRBD1. Germline V gene sequence: CDR1 GTSNPN, CDR2 SVGIG (reference sequence). The CDR3 is 13 residues long. The V gene end was trimmed by 2 bases and the J gene end by 5 bases; junction bases not matched to a gene: 4. DNA for the CDR3: TGTGCCTGGAGTTTCGACAGGGGGAACGAGCAGTACTTC. Translated, it gives CAWSFDRGNEQYF.

CDR3 residues: CASSPIWASESYNEQFF. The CDR3 DNA reads as TGTGCCAGCAGCCCGATCTGGGCTAGCGAATCCTACAATGAGCAGTTCTTC. The chain employs TRBV7-9 and TRBJ2-1; tentatively, D is TRBD2 (6 bases). Germline loops: CDR1 SEHNR, CDR2 FQNEAQ (reference sequence). The CDR3 has 17 residues. Trimming removed 5 bases from V and 1 base from J, with 18 bases in between.